The clone carrying this T cell receptor (beta chain) was observed a few times. The antigen is unknown. Allogeneic regulatory or mature dendritic cells were co-cultured for approximately 5 days with CFSE-labeled sorted T cells at 1:10. Only in-frame clones appear in the TCRdb table, and some are missing; sequencing was by immunoSEQ multiplex PCR. Of roughly 9,300 clones in the sample, around 80% were seen once. The source of the sample is a study of regulatory dendritic cells for organ transplantation. Study conclusions and caveats: Regulatory dendritic cells appeared to expand memory CD8+ clones less than mature ones.

Material: memory CD4+ T cells from blood cultured with dendritic cells. Subset denoted: CD45RO+ memory T cells. The clonotype originates from a human donor in good health.

CDR3 amino acids: CASSLFSTGELFF. DNA of the CDR3: TGTGCCAGCAGCTTATTTAGTACCGGGGAGCTGTTTTTT. The chain joins TRBV7-9 to TRBJ2-2; D not certain. Trimming left V 2 bases short and J 5 bases short, with 6 bases between. The CDR3 consists of 13 residues. Germline V gene data show CDR1 as SEHNR and CDR2 as FQNEAQ (reference sequence). Combining the CDR3 with reference TRBV7-9 and TRBJ2-2 gives the whole variable domain DTGVSQNPRHKITKRGQNVTFRCDPISEHNRLYWYRQTLGQGPEFLTYFQNEAQLEKSRLLSDRFSAERPKGSFSTLEIQRTEQGDSAMYLCASSLFSTGELFFGEGSRLTVL.